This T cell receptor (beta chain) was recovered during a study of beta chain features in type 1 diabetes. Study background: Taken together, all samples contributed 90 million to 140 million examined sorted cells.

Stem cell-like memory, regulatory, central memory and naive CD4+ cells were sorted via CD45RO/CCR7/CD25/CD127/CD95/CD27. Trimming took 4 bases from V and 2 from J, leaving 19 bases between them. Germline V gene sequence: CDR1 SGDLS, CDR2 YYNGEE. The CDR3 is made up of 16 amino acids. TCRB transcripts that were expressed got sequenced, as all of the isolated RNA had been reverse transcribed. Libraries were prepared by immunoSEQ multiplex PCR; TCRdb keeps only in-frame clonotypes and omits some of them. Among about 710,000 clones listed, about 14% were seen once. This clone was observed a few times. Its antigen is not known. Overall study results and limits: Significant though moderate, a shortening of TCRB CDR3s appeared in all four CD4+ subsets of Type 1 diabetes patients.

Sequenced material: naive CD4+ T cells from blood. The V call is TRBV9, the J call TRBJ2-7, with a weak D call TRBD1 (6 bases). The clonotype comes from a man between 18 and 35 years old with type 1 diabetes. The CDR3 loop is CASSSSGTNPPYEQYF. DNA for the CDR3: TGTGCCAGCAGCTCGTCCGGGACAAACCCTCCCTACGAGCAGTACTTC.